The 25 T cell receptor beta chains below come from one sample, sequenced in a study of OX40 agonist ivuxolimab in advanced cancers. Libraries were constructed by the immunoSEQ multiplex PCR assay. TCRdb mirrors the immuneACCESS table, restricted to in-frame sequences. Some clones are absent from its copies; in checked studies, under half trace to an unresolved V gene, and the reason for the others is unknown. The sample includes roughly 50,000 clones, with around 83% observed a single time. 0.85% to 1% of the sample rests with the top ten. The source was CD4+ or CD8+ T cells sorted from blood, collected in a trial of the OX40 agonist ivuxolimab. These receptors originate from an adult with an advanced solid tumor such as melanoma, head and neck, liver or kidney cancer.

The chain links TRBV6-1 to TRBJ1-1; TRBD1 might be the D (5 bases). CDR3 length: 15 amino acids. The germline gives CDR1 MNHNS, CDR2 SASEGT. The ends were cut back, 2 bases at V and 1 base at J, with 11 bases in the middle. The chain's CDR3 is CASSESRVGNTEAFF. The CDR3, as DNA: TGTGCCAGCAGTGAAAGCAGGGTAGGGAACACTGAAGCTTTCTTT.

The chain is built from TRBV18 and TRBJ2-2; TRBD1 matches at 9 bases. This CDR3 has 16 amino acids. Germline loops: CDR1 KGHSH, CDR2 LQKENI. The V and J ends lost 6 bases and 3 bases, in that order; junction bases with no gene match: 8. CDR3 amino acids: CASSARTGADTGELFF. The CDR3 bases are TGTGCCAGCTCCGCTAGGACAGGGGCGGACACCGGGGAGCTGTTTTTT.

This chain's CDR3 is CASSLLGLAGVRHYEQYF. For the CDR3, the DNA is TGTGCCAGCAGTTTATTGGGGCTAGCGGGCGTCAGGCACTACGAGCAGTACTTC. V usage is TRBV27 and J usage is TRBJ2-7, with 8 nucleotides matching TRBD2. CDR1 MNHEY and CDR2 SMNVEV come from the germline V gene (reference sequence). CDR3 size: 18 residues. The V and J ends lost 1 base and 3 bases, in that order; junction bases with no gene match: 14.

This chain joins TRBV20-1 and TRBJ2-7; possibly TRBD1 or TRBD2 for D (5 bases each). CDR1 is DFQATT and CDR2 is SNEGSKA in the germline V gene (reference sequence). This CDR3 is built from 11 residues. V was shortened by 5 bases and J by 7 bases, with 12 bases between the two germline ends. CDR3 amino acids: CSAGGPLEQYF. The CDR3 DNA follows: TGCAGTGCTGGGGGACCTCTGGAGCAGTACTTC.

This chain links TRBV28 with TRBJ2-2; D remains unclear. Between the trimmed V and J ends, which lost 6 bases and 7 bases, there was a span of 15 bases. Germline loops: CDR1 MDHEN, CDR2 SYDVKM. The CDR3 runs to 14 residues. The CDR3 reads CASSPPLGGGELFF. The CDR3 coding sequence is TGTGCCAGCAGCCCCCCATTGGGCGGCGGGGAGCTGTTTTTT.

The chain employs TRBV30 and TRBJ2-7; D is perhaps TRBD1 (6 bases). V was trimmed by 0 bases and J by 3 bases, leaving 12 bases between them. Germline CDR1 is GTSNPN and CDR2 is SVGIG (reference sequence). This CDR3 contains 14 residues. This CDR3 is CAWSVGGQFYEQYF. Written as DNA, the CDR3 is TGTGCCTGGAGTGTAGGGGGACAATTCTACGAGCAGTACTTC.

This clone was seen only once. The chain uses TRBV5-6 and TRBJ2-6; D unclear. V dropped 0 bases and J dropped 0 bases, with 4 bases sitting between them. Per germline, CDR1 SGHDT and CDR2 YYEEEE. The CDR3 runs to 15 residues. CDR3 residues: CASSLAGSGANVLTF. In nucleotides, the CDR3 is TGTGCCAGCAGCTTGGCGGGCTCTGGGGCCAACGTCCTGACTTTC.

CDR3 residues: CASSRRSAETQYF. As DNA, the CDR3 is TGTGCCAGCAGCCGACGGTCGGCGGAGACGCAGTATTTT. This chain uses TRBV11-1 with TRBJ2-3; unclear D gene. There are 13 residues in the CDR3. CDR1 is SGHAT, CDR2 FQDESV, per germline (reference sequence). Trimming took off 5 bases at V and 9 bases at J, with 15 bases between the two ends.

This chain uses TRBV7-8 with TRBJ1-2; the match to TRBD1 covers 7 bases. V lost 1 base to trimming and J lost 7 bases; unmatched junction nucleotides: 3. CDR1 and CDR2 from the germline V gene are SGHVS and FQNEAQ. CDR3 length: 13 amino acids. This CDR3 reads CASSLGGGGGYTF. The CDR3 coding sequence is TGTGCCAGCAGCTTAGGAGGGGGCGGTGGCTACACCTTC.

This chain joins TRBV7-2 and TRBJ2-1; D tentatively fits TRBD1 or TRBD2 (6 bases each). The ends were cut back, 7 bases at V and 5 bases at J, with 15 bases in the middle. The germline CDR1 and CDR2 sequences are SGHTA and FQGNSA. The CDR3 has 14 amino acids. The CDR3 DNA sequence: TGTGCCAGCAATCGGGGGCGGGAAGACAATGAGCAGTTCTTC. Amino acid sequence: CASNRGREDNEQFF.

This clone appeared a single time. The genes are TRBV5-1 and TRBJ2-4; D could derive from TRBD1 or TRBD2 (6 bases each). Germline lookup yields CDR1 SGHRS and CDR2 YFSETQ. V was cut by 1 base and J by 1 base, with 15 bases left in between. There are 17 residues in the CDR3. The CDR3 loop reads CASSLPPGAGAKNIQYF. CDR3 DNA sequence: TGCGCCAGCAGCTTGCCCCCAGGGGCGGGGGCCAAAAACATTCAGTACTTC.

This clone was found a few times. This chain uses TRBV4-2 with TRBJ1-2; tentative D call: TRBD1 (6 bases). Trimming left V 1 base short and J 6 bases short, with 9 bases between. Germline values: CDR1 LGHNA, CDR2 YNFKEQ. The CDR3 totals 13 residues. The CDR3 DNA reads as TGTGCCAGCAGCCAAGCCAGGGGCCATGGCTACACCTTC. Translated, it gives CASSQARGHGYTF.

CDR3 loop: CASSQGGGDSTLSGNTIYF. The CDR3 nucleotides read TGCGCCAGCAGCCAAGGGGGCGGGGACTCAACTCTTTCTGGAAACACCATATATTTT. The V gene is TRBV4-1, the J gene TRBJ1-3; D may be TRBD1 (5 bases). Trimming pared 1 base from V and 1 base from J, leaving 20 bases between. The CDR3 consists of 19 residues. Germline V lookup: CDR1 MGHRA, CDR2 YSYEKL.

The V and J genes are TRBV30 and TRBJ1-5; 10 bases match TRBD1. The CDR3 runs 18 residues. Germline V lookup: CDR1 GTSNPN, CDR2 SVGIG (reference sequence). The junction had 13 bases not matched to a gene; V was cut back by 2 bases and J by 3 bases. For the CDR3, the DNA is TGTGCCTGGAGTAGGGACAGGGGCCTGCCGCCCTACAATCAGCCCCAGCATTTT. Translated, it gives CAWSRDRGLPPYNQPQHF.

The rearrangement links TRBV7-2 to TRBJ2-7; the match to TRBD1 covers 10 bases. Germline V gene lookup returns CDR1 SGHTA and CDR2 FQGNSA. J was trimmed by 4 bases and V by 4 bases; bases with no gene match: 4. The CDR3 length is 14 residues. The CDR3 DNA is TGTGCCAGCAGCTCACGACAGGGGGCTTACGAGCAGTACTTC. This sequence encodes CASSSRQGAYEQYF.

The V call is TRBV6-1, the J call TRBJ2-3, with 11 positions matching TRBD1. Unmatched junction bases numbered 4, after V lost 4 bases and J lost 4 bases. There are 15 residues in the CDR3. The V gene's germline CDR1 is MNHNS and CDR2 SASEGT. The CDR3 DNA follows: TGTGCCAGCAGTGGGACAGGGGGCGCCTCAGATACGCAGTATTTT. It is translated as CASSGTGGASDTQYF.

The V call is TRBV19, the J call TRBJ1-4; D perhaps matches TRBD1 (6 bases). Germline loops: CDR1 LNHDA, CDR2 SQIVND (reference sequence). This CDR3 is built from 15 residues. V was pared by 5 bases and J by 4 bases, with 14 bases between. CDR3 in amino acids: CASSPRTVINEKLFF. The CDR3 DNA follows: TGTGCCAGTAGTCCACGGACAGTTATTAATGAAAAACTGTTTTTT.

The chain joins TRBV7-2 to TRBJ1-5, with a possible D match to TRBD1 (6 bases). The CDR3 length is 13 residues. The germline V and J ends were trimmed by 3 bases and 7 bases, with 10 bases remaining between them. Germline CDR1 and CDR2: SGHTA and FQGNSA. The CDR3: CASSFEDSQPQHF. The CDR3 coding sequence is TGTGCCAGCAGCTTCGAGGACAGCCAGCCCCAGCATTTT.

V gene TRBV11-2 combines with J gene TRBJ2-7; weak D call: TRBD1 (6 bases). The CDR3 is made up of 17 amino acids. V lost 4 bases to trimming and J lost 5 bases, with 24 bases between them. Germline lookup yields CDR1 SGHAT and CDR2 FQNNGV. CDR3 region: CASSSLGARGNKDEQYF. The CDR3 bases are TGTGCCAGCAGCTCGCTTGGGGCCAGGGGTAACAAGGACGAGCAGTACTTC. Using reference TRBV11-2 and TRBJ2-7 for the parts outside the CDR3, the full variable domain is EAGVAQSPRYKIIEKRQSVAFWCNPISGHATLYWYQQILGQGPKLLIQFQNNGVVDDSQLPKDRFSAERLKGVDSTLKIQPAKLEDSAVYLCASSSLGARGNKDEQYFGPGTRLTVT.

The rearrangement links TRBV2 to TRBJ2-3, with 11 bases identical to TRBD2. CDR1 and CDR2 from the germline V gene are SNHLY and FYNNEI. V gave up 6 bases and J gave up 1 base; unmatched junction bases: 3. The CDR3 is 15 residues long. DNA for the CDR3: TGTGCCAGCAGGGGGACTAGCGGACGCACAGATACGCAGTATTTT. It yields the protein CASRGTSGRTDTQYF.

The J gene is TRBJ2-1, the V gene TRBV25-1, with D maybe TRBD2 (7 bases). V was shortened by 0 bases and J by 0 bases, with 9 bases between the two germline ends. Germline V lookup: CDR1 MGHDK, CDR2 SYGVNS. The length of the CDR3 is 16 residues. CDR3 residues: CASSEYGGASYNEQFF. CDR3 DNA sequence: TGTGCCAGCAGTGAATATGGGGGGGCCTCCTACAATGAGCAGTTCTTC.

The chain has TRBV13 and TRBJ2-7; unclear D gene. The germline V and J ends were trimmed by 4 bases and 6 bases, with 19 bases remaining between them. CDR1 and CDR2 (germline): PRHDT, FYEKMQ (reference sequence). The CDR3 consists of 15 residues. The CDR3 protein is CASSSHPGPLGEQYF. The DNA of the CDR3 is TGTGCCAGCAGCTCCCACCCAGGACCCTTGGGCGAGCAGTACTTC.

This clone appeared a single time. This chain connects TRBV6-6 to TRBJ1-2; D perhaps matches TRBD1 (5 bases). The CDR3 has 16 residues. Per the germline V gene, CDR1 is MNHNY and CDR2 is SVGAGI (reference sequence). Trimming removed 1 base from V and 0 bases from J, with 12 bases in between. CDR3 protein: CASSYWGGSPNYGYTF. The CDR3 DNA reads TGTGCCAGCAGTTACTGGGGCGGCTCACCTAACTATGGCTACACCTTC.

This clone was recorded only once. CDR3 in DNA: TGTGCCAGCAGTTACTACGGGGGGAGTGAAAAACTGTTTTTT. This gives the protein CASSYYGGSEKLFF. The chain carries TRBV6-5 and TRBJ1-4, with a weak D call TRBD1 (5 bases). The V end was cut by 1 base, the J end by 7 bases, with 10 bases between. There are 14 residues in the CDR3. Per the germline V gene, CDR1 is MNHEY and CDR2 is SVGAGI.

The rearrangement joins TRBV5-4 to TRBJ1-2; a weak D match, TRBD1 (6 bases). The CDR3 is 14 amino acids. CDR1 SGHNT and CDR2 YYREEE come from the germline V gene (reference sequence). V gave up 1 base and J gave up 6 bases, with 13 bases separating them. The CDR3 nucleotides read TGTGCCAGCAGCTTGCCCAGGGGAGGCGATGGCTACACCTTC. It codes for CASSLPRGGDGYTF.